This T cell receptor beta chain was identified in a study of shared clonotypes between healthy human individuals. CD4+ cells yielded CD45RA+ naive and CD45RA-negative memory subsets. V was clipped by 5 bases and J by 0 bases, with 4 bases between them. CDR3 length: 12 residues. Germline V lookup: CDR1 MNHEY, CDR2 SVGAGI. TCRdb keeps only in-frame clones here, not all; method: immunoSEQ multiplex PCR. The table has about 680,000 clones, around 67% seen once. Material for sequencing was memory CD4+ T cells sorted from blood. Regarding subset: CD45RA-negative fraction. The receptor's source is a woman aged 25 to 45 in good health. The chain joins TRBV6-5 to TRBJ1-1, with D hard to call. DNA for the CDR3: TGTGCCAGCAGTAGACTGAACACTGAAGCTTTCTTT. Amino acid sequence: CASSRLNTEAFF.